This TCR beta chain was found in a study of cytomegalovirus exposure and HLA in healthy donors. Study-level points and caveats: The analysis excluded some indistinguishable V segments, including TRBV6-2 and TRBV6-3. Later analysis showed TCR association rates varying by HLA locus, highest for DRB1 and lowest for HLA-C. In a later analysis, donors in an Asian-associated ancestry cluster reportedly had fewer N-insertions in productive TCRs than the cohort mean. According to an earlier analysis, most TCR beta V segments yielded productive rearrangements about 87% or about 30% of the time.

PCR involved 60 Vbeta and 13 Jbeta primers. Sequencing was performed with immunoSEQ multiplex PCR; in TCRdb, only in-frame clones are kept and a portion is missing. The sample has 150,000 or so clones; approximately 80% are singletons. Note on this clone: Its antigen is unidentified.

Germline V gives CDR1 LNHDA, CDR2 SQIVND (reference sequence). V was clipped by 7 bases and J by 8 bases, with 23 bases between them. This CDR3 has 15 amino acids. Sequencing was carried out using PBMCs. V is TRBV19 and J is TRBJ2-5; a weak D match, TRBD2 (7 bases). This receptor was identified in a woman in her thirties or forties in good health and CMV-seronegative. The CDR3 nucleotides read TGTGCCAGTAACGGGGGGCGAAGTCCAGCCGGAACCCAGTACTTC. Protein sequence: CASNGGRSPAGTQYF.